The following is a T cell receptor (beta chain) sequence with its context. Germline values: CDR1 WSHSY, CDR2 SAAADI. The CDR3 totals 16 residues. Trimming shortened V by 0 bases and J by 2 bases, and 13 bases separated the two germline ends. The source of the sample is a study of cytomegalovirus exposure and HLA in healthy donors. Profiling relied on immunoSEQ multiplex PCR, and the TCRdb table lists in-frame clones only, not all of them. The sample lists 120,000 or so clones; 70% to 90% were seen once. The source of this sequence is a woman aged 18 to 35 in good health and CMV-seronegative. The specimen was PBMCs. The rearrangement joins TRBV10-2 to TRBJ2-5; D call uncertain. The CDR3 bases are TGCGCCAGCAGTGAGTCAATAGCAAGAGATCAAGAGACCCAGTACTTC. Amino acids: CASSESIARDQETQYF.